This TCR beta chain was recovered during a study of CD8 T cells in Susac syndrome (dated by TCRdb to the late 2010s). With regard to the full study: The study used repertoire sequencing to test whether antigen drove CD8+ T cell activation and differentiation in Susac syndrome.

Peripheral blood CD8+ and CD4+ T cells from healthy donors, Susac syndrome patients and multiple sclerosis patients were profiled using high-throughput TCR beta sequencing. Multiple sclerosis controls were treatment-naive patients with stable or active relapsing-remitting disease fulfilling revised McDonald criteria. Bulk CD8+ and CD4+ T cells were purified by magnetic negative isolation, while CD8+ TEMRA cells were enriched using FACS. Blood was collected in EDTA tubes and processed within 24 hours, with PBMCs isolated through density gradient centrifugation. PBMCs intended for TCR sequencing were cryopreserved in liquid nitrogen and were subsequently thawed in a 37 degrees C water bath. The sorted or isolated CD4+, CD8+ and CD8+ TEMRA cells had a purity of 90% or higher. RNA was extracted with the RNeasy kit and roughly 0.5 to 1 ug was reverse transcribed using random hexamers. TCR beta CDR3 regions were amplified with the immunoSEQ multiplex PCR assay covering 54 Vbeta and 13 Jbeta segments. PCR amplification bias was corrected by using a synthetic template baseline for primer optimization and computational correction. The source study handled its data this way. Reads were annotated to V, D and J genes according to IMGT and were analyzed with immunoSEQ Analyzer, with only productive sequences retained. Clonality was calculated as one minus the Shannon entropy normalized by log2 of the number of productive unique sequences. Public and private clones were assessed among the 100 most prevalent clones of each patient and control. Susac-specific clones were defined as absent from healthy and MS cohorts, over a thousand published viral clones and other ImmuneACCESS disease sequences. TCRdb's own reprocessing of the public reads used fastp at Q25 and MiXCR and kept productive beta chains. Here each entry gathers all rows of one CDR3 protein and keeps the most common genes and DNA. What appears here as the V and J calls and clone size reflects TCRdb's work, not the paper's. The sample records more than 250,000 distinct CDR3 sequences, about 91% of which are singletons. The ten largest make up around 0.07% of the sample.

There are 16 amino acids in the CDR3, from cysteine to phenylalanine inclusive. Only CDR3 DNA remains: 48 bases, in frame from the first base. CDR1 and CDR2 are drawn from the germline V gene (reference sequence): SEHNR, FQNEAQ. Relative to germline, V is 5 bases shorter and J is 4 bases shorter, with 17 bases between their ends. Broad study findings and their caveats: The number of individuals in the TCR sequencing and HLA analysis was recognized as being relatively small.

Concerning this clonotype: Which antigen it targets is not known. Base qualities were left out, and no much larger clone turns up one base away.

The sequence links TRBV7-9 to TRBJ1-4, with no D gene named confidently. This clonotype was sampled from a human donor with multiple sclerosis. Specimen: CD4+ T cells from PBMCs. CDR3 region: CASSHKQFGRNEKLFF. The bases read TGTGCCAGCAGCCACAAACAATTCGGGCGTAATGAAAAACTGTTTTTT.